The 2 T cell receptor beta chains below all came from one sample that was sequenced in a study of T cell repertoires in cytomegalovirus infection. These receptors lack a known antigen. TCRdb re-analysed the reads in MiXCR, keeping a single row per CDR3 protein. The sample shows 300,000 or so distinct CDR3 sequences, approximately 25% of them seen only once. The sequences come from cultured PBMCs, collected from culture after CMV antigen stimulation. These receptors all come from a human donor in good health (CMV status not recorded). Some clones in this sample may be carry-over from other donors' samples.

The chain uses TRBV12-3 or TRBV12-4 and TRBJ2-3; D possibly corresponds to TRBD2 (5 bases). V was shortened by 3 bases and J by 5 bases, with 9 bases between the two germline ends. The CDR3 is made up of 13 amino acids. For the CDR3, the DNA is TGTGCCAGCAGTTTCCCCGGAGGAGATACGCAGTATTTT. This encodes CASSFPGGDTQYF.

This clonotype was seen repeatedly, ten times or more. The chain uses TRBV7-2 and TRBJ1-2; TRBD1 matches 8 bases. The V gene's germline CDR1 is SGHTA and CDR2 FQGNSA. The V and J ends lost 5 bases and 7 bases, in that order; junction bases with no gene match: 12. The CDR3 consists of 15 residues. The CDR3 reads CASSPGQGDGFGYTF. The CDR3 coding sequence is TGTGCCAGCAGCCCCGGACAGGGAGACGGGTTTGGCTACACCTTC.